Listed below are T cell receptor beta chains from one sample, sequenced in a study of PD-L1 blockade in urothelial cancer. Libraries were prepared by immunoSEQ multiplex PCR; TCRdb keeps only in-frame clonotypes and omits some of them. In the table there are about 88,000 clones, 90% of which are singletons. Specimen: PBMCs, collected around atezolizumab (anti-PD-L1) treatment. The source of these receptors is a man between 60 and 75 years old with urothelial cancer. CDR3s include the opening cysteine and the closing phenylalanine or tryptophan. D genes are given only for firm matches. Expanded clones are given a class, and other clones once, few, many or no size at all.

d_gene: NA; j_gene: TRBJ1-1; abundance: NA; v_gene: TRBV6-6; CDR3nt: TGTGCCACCTACTACGGCGTCACTGAAGCTTTCTTT; CDR3aa: CATYYGVTEAFF
d_gene: NA; j_gene: TRBJ1-2; abundance: NA; v_gene: TRBV7-2; CDR3nt: TGTGCCAGCAGCTTAGAACAGATCTATGGCTACACCTTC; CDR3aa: CASSLEQIYGYTF
d_gene: TRBD1; j_gene: TRBJ1-2; abundance: NA; v_gene: TRBV4-3; CDR3nt: TGCGCCAGCAGACGAAGCCTGACAGGGCCTACGGGCTACACCTTC; CDR3aa: CASRRSLTGPTGYTF
d_gene: TRBD1; j_gene: TRBJ2-2; abundance: NA; v_gene: TRBV2; CDR3nt: TGTGCCAGCAGCCAGGGGGCGAACACCGGGGAGCTGTTTTTT; CDR3aa: CASSQGANTGELFF
d_gene: TRBD2; j_gene: TRBJ2-1; abundance: NA; v_gene: TRBV5-5; CDR3nt: TGTGCCAGCAGCTTGGCTCCGGGACTAGGCAATGAGCAGTTCTTC; CDR3aa: CASSLAPGLGNEQFF
d_gene: NA; j_gene: TRBJ2-5; abundance: once; v_gene: TRBV4-3; CDR3nt: TGCGCCAGCAGCCAAGATTACGGAGGACAAGAGACCCAGTACTTC; CDR3aa: CASSQDYGGQETQYF
d_gene: NA; j_gene: TRBJ2-5; abundance: NA; v_gene: TRBV6-5; CDR3nt: TGTGCCAGCAGTTTCCTATCACAAGAGACCCAGTACTTC; CDR3aa: CASSFLSQETQYF
d_gene: NA; j_gene: TRBJ2-5; abundance: NA; v_gene: TRBV21-1; CDR3nt: TGTGCCAGCAGCACCAGGGTGCTCCAAGAGACCCAGTACTTC; CDR3aa: CASSTRVLQETQYF
d_gene: TRBD2; j_gene: TRBJ2-5; abundance: NA; v_gene: TRBV19; CDR3nt: TGTGCCAGTAGTAGAGGGCGGGGGGGCCAAGAGACCCAGTACTTC; CDR3aa: CASSRGRGGQETQYF
d_gene: NA; j_gene: TRBJ1-2; abundance: NA; v_gene: TRBV5-5; CDR3nt: TGTGCCAGCAGCCTACAGAAACCATTACGAGACGGGGGGCTCCTTAACACCTTC; CDR3aa: CASSLQKPLRDGGLLNTF
d_gene: TRBD1; j_gene: TRBJ2-7; abundance: NA; v_gene: TRBV4-2; CDR3nt: TGTGCCAGCAGCCAAGCCGGGGGACAGGCCTACGAGCAGTACTTC; CDR3aa: CASSQAGGQAYEQYF
d_gene: NA; j_gene: TRBJ1-2; abundance: medium-sized; v_gene: TRBV4-3; CDR3nt: TGCGCCAGCAGCCATCCCCCTGGCGGTGGGTATGGCTACACCTTC; CDR3aa: CASSHPPGGGYGYTF
d_gene: TRBD1; j_gene: TRBJ1-5; abundance: NA; v_gene: TRBV28; CDR3nt: TGTGCCAGCCGGACCGGGACAGGGGGCAATCAGCCCCAGCATTTT; CDR3aa: CASRTGTGGNQPQHF
d_gene: TRBD1; j_gene: TRBJ2-7; abundance: NA; v_gene: TRBV7-2; CDR3nt: TGTGCCAGCAGCTGGGACAGGGGAAACGAGCAGTACTTC; CDR3aa: CASSWDRGNEQYF
d_gene: TRBD1; j_gene: TRBJ1-5; abundance: NA; v_gene: TRBV5-8; CDR3nt: TGTGCCAGCAGCCTGGGACAGTACAATCAGCCCCAGCATTTT; CDR3aa: CASSLGQYNQPQHF
d_gene: NA; j_gene: TRBJ2-1; abundance: NA; v_gene: TRBV27; CDR3nt: TGTGCCAGCAGGATAACAGGGGGGGTATACAATGAGCAGTTCTTC; CDR3aa: CASRITGGVYNEQFF
d_gene: NA; j_gene: TRBJ1-1; abundance: NA; v_gene: TRBV4-2; CDR3nt: TGTGCCAGCAGCCAAGATCGGGAAAGCACTGAAGCTTTCTTT; CDR3aa: CASSQDRESTEAFF
d_gene: NA; j_gene: TRBJ2-1; abundance: NA; v_gene: TRBV7-3; CDR3nt: TGTGCCAGCAGCCAATTGCGTAGTCCCAATGAGCAGTTCTTC; CDR3aa: CASSQLRSPNEQFF
d_gene: TRBD1; j_gene: TRBJ1-5; abundance: NA; v_gene: TRBV5-6; CDR3nt: TGTGCCAGCAGCTCAGGACAGGGGGGGAATCAGCCCCAGCATTTT; CDR3aa: CASSSGQGGNQPQHF
d_gene: NA; j_gene: TRBJ1-2; abundance: NA; v_gene: TRBV7-9; CDR3nt: TGTGCCAGCACCCAGAGATTGGAGGGGCGGAGGGGTAACTATGGCTACACCTTC; CDR3aa: CASTQRLEGRRGNYGYTF
d_gene: NA; j_gene: TRBJ1-1; abundance: few; v_gene: TRBV27; CDR3nt: TGTGCCAGCAGTTTGAAACAGGACACTGAAGCTTTCTTT; CDR3aa: CASSLKQDTEAFF
d_gene: NA; j_gene: TRBJ1-4; abundance: NA; v_gene: TRBV7-2; CDR3nt: TGTGCCAGCAGCTTACAAGCCAGGAATGAAAAACTGTTTTTT; CDR3aa: CASSLQARNEKLFF
d_gene: NA; j_gene: TRBJ2-2; abundance: NA; v_gene: TRBV6-1; CDR3nt: TGTGCCAGCAGGACAACGAACACCGGGGAGCTGTTTTTT; CDR3aa: CASRTTNTGELFF
d_gene: NA; j_gene: TRBJ1-2; abundance: NA; v_gene: TRBV15; CDR3nt: TGTGCCACCAGCAGAGATACTGGTAACTATGGCTACACCTTC; CDR3aa: CATSRDTGNYGYTF
d_gene: NA; j_gene: TRBJ1-2; abundance: NA; v_gene: TRBV9; CDR3nt: TGTGCCAGCAGTACGCCAGGGGACACATCAAACTATGGCTACACCTTC; CDR3aa: CASSTPGDTSNYGYTF
d_gene: TRBD1; j_gene: TRBJ2-7; abundance: NA; v_gene: TRBV18; CDR3nt: TGTGCCAGCTCACCAAGGACAGGCGGCGGCGAGCAGTACTTC; CDR3aa: CASSPRTGGGEQYF
d_gene: NA; j_gene: TRBJ2-7; abundance: NA; v_gene: TRBV7-2; CDR3nt: TGTGCCAGCAGCCCCGAGAGGATTTACGAGCAGTACTTC; CDR3aa: CASSPERIYEQYF
d_gene: NA; j_gene: TRBJ1-1; abundance: NA; v_gene: TRBV5-8; CDR3nt: TGTGCCAGCAGCTTGTTGGGCCGAGATCTTGAAGCTTTCTTT; CDR3aa: CASSLLGRDLEAFF
d_gene: NA; j_gene: TRBJ1-2; abundance: once; v_gene: TRBV10-2; CDR3nt: TGCGCCAGCAGCGTTAAAAACTATGGCTACACCTTC; CDR3aa: CASSVKNYGYTF
d_gene: NA; j_gene: TRBJ1-1; abundance: NA; v_gene: TRBV4-2; CDR3nt: TGTGCCAGCAGCCGGCCCAGGGGAGACACTGAAGCTTTCTTT; CDR3aa: CASSRPRGDTEAFF
d_gene: NA; j_gene: TRBJ1-3; abundance: NA; v_gene: TRBV4-3; CDR3nt: TGCGCCAGCAGCCCCCCTACCCCCGGGACAACGGAAGGAAACACCATATATTTT; CDR3aa: CASSPPTPGTTEGNTIYF
d_gene: TRBD1; j_gene: TRBJ2-5; abundance: NA; v_gene: TRBV9; CDR3nt: TGTGCCAGCAGCGTAGTTGGACTGACAGGGCAAGAGACCCAGTACTTC; CDR3aa: CASSVVGLTGQETQYF
d_gene: NA; j_gene: TRBJ1-4; abundance: once; v_gene: TRBV6-1; CDR3nt: TGTGCCAGCAGGGAGGTGGGTGAAAAACTGTTTTTT; CDR3aa: CASREVGEKLFF